Following are 32 T cell receptor beta chains from one sample sequenced in a study of T cells after yellow fever vaccination. In TCRdb, the 5' RACE reads were re-called with MiXCR into one record per CDR3 protein. The sample holds about 400,000 distinct CDR3 sequences, about 6.2% seen once. Sequenced here: PBMCs, sampled 5 days after the yellow fever booster vaccination. The source is a man aged 25 to 40 who received the YFV17D yellow fever vaccine.

This clonotype showed up many times. The chain employs TRBV7-2 and TRBJ2-1, with 9 bases lining up with TRBD2. Germline values: CDR1 SGHTA, CDR2 FQGNSA. The CDR3 has 16 amino acids. Germline trimming cut 0 bases from V and 4 bases from J; bases unmatched to any gene: 4. The CDR3 DNA reads as TGTGCCAGCAGCTTAGCTAGCGGGAGCCTTTACAATGAGCAGTTCTTC. Protein sequence: CASSLASGSLYNEQFF.

This rearrangement joins TRBV20-1 to TRBJ2-1; 7 bases align to TRBD2. The CDR3 spans 14 residues. Germline-derived CDR1 and CDR2 are DFQATT and SNEGSKA (reference sequence). V lost 8 bases to trimming and J lost 0 bases; unmatched junction nucleotides: 7. CDR3 loop: CSPPGGSSYNEQFF. CDR3 sequence (DNA): TGCAGTCCCCCGGGGGGAAGCTCCTACAATGAGCAGTTCTTC.

This clonotype was detected only a few times. The rearrangement links TRBV4-3 to TRBJ2-7; 12 bases match TRBD2. The CDR3 sequence is 15 residues long. Germline lookup yields CDR1 LGHNA and CDR2 YSLEER. The ends lost 2 bases at V and 3 bases at J; junction bases unmatched: 2. CDR3 nucleotide sequence: TGCGCCAGCAGCCAAACTAGCGGGAGGATCTACGAGCAGTACTTC. This codes for CASSQTSGRIYEQYF.

This clonotype was observed a handful of times. The V call is TRBV27, the J call TRBJ2-1; D may be TRBD2 (5 bases). This CDR3 comprises 10 residues. Germline V CDR1 and CDR2: MNHEY, SMNVEV (reference sequence). Trimming took off 10 bases at V and 15 bases at J, with 16 bases between the two ends. The CDR3 nucleotides are TGTGCCACCCACGACTATTCTTTGTTCTTC. Translating gives CATHDYSLFF.

This clonotype was counted many times. The CDR3, as DNA: TGTGCCAGCTCCGAAGGGGTTGGAGATACGCAGTATTTT. This gives the protein CASSEGVGDTQYF. The chain recombines TRBV7-9 with TRBJ2-3; a possible D gene is TRBD1 (5 bases). In germline, CDR1 is SEHNR, CDR2 FQNEAQ (reference sequence). The CDR3 runs to 13 residues. V lost 8 bases and J lost 5, with 14 bases in between.

This clonotype was seen many times. The chain recombines TRBV11-1 with TRBJ1-6; no clear D. CDR1 SGHAT and CDR2 FQDESV come from the germline V gene (reference sequence). Between the trimmed V and J ends, which lost 1 base and 0 bases, there was a span of 13 bases. CDR3 length: 18 residues. Here the CDR3 reads CASSLGLARSSYNSPLHF. Here the CDR3 DNA reads TGTGCCAGCAGCTTAGGGTTGGCCCGGAGCTCCTATAATTCACCCCTCCACTTT. Filled out from reference TRBV11-1 and TRBJ1-6, the complete variable domain reads EAEVAQSPRYKITEKSQAVAFWCDPISGHATLYWYRQILGQGPELLVQFQDESVVDDSQLPKDRFSAERLKGVDSTLKIQPAELGDSAMYLCASSLGLARSSYNSPLHFGNGTRLTVT.

The chain couples TRBV11-2 to TRBJ1-2; TRBD1 is a possible D gene (5 bases). Germline values: CDR1 SGHAT, CDR2 FQNNGV. The germline V and J ends were trimmed by 1 base and 6 bases, with 15 bases remaining between them. CDR3 length: 15 residues. The DNA for the CDR3 is TGTGCCAGCAGCTTAGTGCCAGGGCTCGAGAATGGCTACACCTTC. Translating it yields CASSLVPGLENGYTF.

This clonotype came up a few times. The chain joins TRBV7-8 to TRBJ2-3; 11 bases agree with TRBD2. Germline lookup yields CDR1 SGHVS and CDR2 FQNEAQ. The CDR3 consists of 16 residues. Losses at the gene ends were 5 bases for V and 4 bases for J; bases not matched to a gene: 8. As DNA, the CDR3 is TGTGCCAGCAGCCAATTAGCGGGAGGGGGGGCAGATACGCAGTATTTT. Translation gives CASSQLAGGGADTQYF.

Ten or more counts support this clonotype. This chain uses TRBV7-8 with TRBJ2-2, with 11 positions matching TRBD2. V shed 6 bases and J 5 bases; nucleotides not matched to a gene: 5. From germline, CDR1 is SGHVS and CDR2 FQNEAQ. The CDR3 runs 15 residues. DNA for the CDR3: TGTGCCAGCAGAAAGACTAGCGGGACAACCGGGGAGCTGTTTTTT. Its protein product is CASRKTSGTTGELFF.

This clonotype was detected only a few times. The gene calls are TRBV7-8 and TRBJ2-2; the D gene could be TRBD1 or TRBD2 (5 bases each). Germline V CDR1 and CDR2: SGHVS, FQNEAQ. V was pared by 4 bases and J by 1 base, with 13 bases between. The CDR3 spans 16 residues. The CDR3 loop reads CASSSPGRQNTGELFF. The CDR3 DNA reads as TGTGCCAGCAGCTCACCGGGACGGCAGAACACCGGGGAGCTGTTTTTT.

The rearrangement uses TRBV7-3 and TRBJ1-2, with a weak D call TRBD1 (5 bases). Germline CDR1 reads SGHTA; CDR2 reads FQGTGA. The germline V and J ends were trimmed by 5 bases and 4 bases, with 17 bases remaining between them. The CDR3 contains 15 residues. The CDR3 nucleotides read TGTGCCAGCAGCCACCAGGGAGGGGATCCCTATGGCTACACCTTC. This codes for CASSHQGGDPYGYTF.

This clonotype occurred a few times. The chain combines TRBV20-1 with TRBJ2-3; D is perhaps TRBD2 (5 bases). Trimming removed 3 bases at V and 6 bases at J, with 10 bases between. The CDR3 sequence is 12 residues long. Germline V lookup: CDR1 DFQATT, CDR2 SNEGSKA (reference sequence). The DNA of the CDR3 is TGCAGTGCTAGCCGGGGTGCTGATACGCAGTATTTT. Encoded protein: CSASRGADTQYF.

This clonotype was recorded at least ten times. The gene calls are TRBV4-3 and TRBJ2-5; 14 positions match TRBD2. This CDR3 contains 17 residues. The J segment lost 4 bases and the V segment lost 1 base, leaving 5 bases of the junction unmatched. Germline V gene sequence: CDR1 LGHNA, CDR2 YSLEER. The CDR3 loop is CASSQVTSGRALETQYF. The CDR3 DNA reads TGCGCCAGCAGCCAAGTGACTAGCGGGAGGGCCCTAGAGACCCAGTACTTC.

This clonotype appeared many times. The gene calls are TRBV20-1 and TRBJ1-5, with TRBD1 matching 8 bases. There are 13 residues in the CDR3. Looked up from germline, CDR1 is DFQATT and CDR2 is SNEGSKA (reference sequence). V shed 4 bases, J shed 7 bases, and the junction held 6 bases outside the gene matches. The CDR3 DNA is TGCAGTGCTACGCTAGACAGGGGACAGCCCCAGCATTTT. Its protein is CSATLDRGQPQHF.

The V gene is TRBV19, the J gene TRBJ2-1; 12 positions agree with TRBD2. Germline V CDR1 and CDR2: LNHDA, SQIVND (reference sequence). The CDR3 extends over 21 amino acids. V trimming: 4 bases; J trimming: 2 bases; junction bases outside the gene matches: 18. The CDR3 loop reads CASSTPRPTSGRLVAYNEQFF. CDR3 coding DNA: TGTGCCAGTAGTACTCCCCGTCCGACTAGCGGGAGACTCGTAGCCTACAATGAGCAGTTCTTC.

This clonotype was counted between two and nine times. The chain employs TRBV15 and TRBJ2-2; D not certain. Trimming cost V 4 bases and J 2 bases, with 5 bases left between them. CDR1 is LNHNV and CDR2 is YYDKDF in the germline V gene (reference sequence). The CDR3 spans 13 residues. The CDR3 here is CATSTRNTGELFF. The CDR3 DNA sequence: TGTGCCACCAGCACACGAAACACCGGGGAGCTGTTTTTT. Based on the CDR3 plus reference TRBV15 and TRBJ2-2, the full variable domain is DAMVIQNPRYQVTQFGKPVTLSCSQTLNHNVMYWYQQKSSQAPKLLFHYYDKDFNNEADTPDNFQSRRPNTSFCFLDIRSPGLGDTAMYLCATSTRNTGELFFGEGSRLTVL.

This clonotype has ten or more counts. V usage is TRBV7-2 and J usage is TRBJ1-5, with D possibly TRBD1 on 5 matching bases. CDR1 is SGHTA and CDR2 is FQGNSA in the germline V gene. The CDR3 spans 16 residues. Trimming took 1 base from V and 7 from J, leaving 17 bases between them. CDR3 residues: CASSLGGEGSGQPQHF. CDR3 sequence (DNA): TGTGCCAGCAGCTTAGGAGGGGAAGGTTCCGGGCAGCCCCAGCATTTT.

This clonotype was counted only a few times. The chain uses TRBV7-8 and TRBJ2-6; D call uncertain. Germline V CDR1 and CDR2: SGHVS, FQNEAQ. The CDR3 runs to 14 residues. V shed 6 bases and J shed 0 bases, with 6 bases lying between them. The CDR3 here is CASSRYSGANVLTF. Written as DNA, the CDR3 is TGTGCCAGCAGTCGGTACTCTGGGGCCAACGTCCTGACTTTC. The variable domain in full, with the rest retrieved from reference TRBV7-8 and TRBJ2-6, is GAGVSQSPRYKVAKRGQDVALRCDPISGHVSLFWYQQALGQGPEFLTYFQNEAQLDKSGLPSDRFFAERPEGSVSTLKIQRTQQEDSAVYLCASSRYSGANVLTFGAGSRLTVL.

This clonotype was seen ten or more times. The chain joins TRBV25-1 to TRBJ2-5, with unresolved D. Trimming stripped 7 bases from V and 5 bases from J, with 17 bases between. Germline CDR1 is MGHDK and CDR2 is SYGVNS. The CDR3 is 14 residues long. The CDR3, as DNA: TGTGCCAGCACCCTGACTCAATCCGGGGAGACCCAGTACTTC. Protein product: CASTLTQSGETQYF.

Many counts were recorded for this clonotype. In DNA, the CDR3 is TGCAGTGCTAGAGATCCAGGGGTCGACACCGGGGAGCTGTTTTTT. Protein: CSARDPGVDTGELFF. This rearrangement joins TRBV20-1 to TRBJ2-2, with D possibly matching TRBD1 (6 bases). V lost 0 bases and J 3 bases, leaving 11 bases between the germline ends. This CDR3 contains 15 residues. From germline, CDR1 is DFQATT and CDR2 SNEGSKA (reference sequence).

This clonotype was seen ten or more times. J is TRBJ2-1 and V is TRBV7-3, with 7 bases that match TRBD2. The length of the CDR3 is 16 residues. Germline CDR1 SGHTA, CDR2 FQGTGA. With 1 base clipped from V and 3 bases from J, the junction kept 6 bases outside the gene matches. CDR3 DNA sequence: TGTGCCAGCAGCTTAATGGCGGGAGCGGGCTACAATGAGCAGTTCTTC. Amino acid sequence: CASSLMAGAGYNEQFF.

This clonotype was counted a few times. This chain joins TRBV12-3 or TRBV12-4 and TRBJ1-5; maybe TRBD1 (6 bases). The V and J ends lost 3 bases and 5 bases respectively, with 14 bases between them. The CDR3 totals 15 residues. CDR3 sequence: CASSLGDIPHQPQHF. CDR3 DNA: TGTGCCAGCAGTTTGGGGGACATTCCACATCAGCCCCAGCATTTT.

This clonotype was found a few times. V gene TRBV13 combines with J gene TRBJ2-1; the D is unclear. V lost 1 base to trimming and J lost 9 bases, with 13 bases between them. The CDR3 totals 14 residues. Per germline, CDR1 PRHDT and CDR2 FYEKMQ (reference sequence). CDR3 in DNA: TGTGCCAGCAGCTTAGCCGGCCGTCTCAGTGAGCAGTTCTTC. It is translated as CASSLAGRLSEQFF.

The rearrangement joins TRBV6-5 to TRBJ2-3; D remains ambiguous. This CDR3 has 16 residues. Germline CDR1 is MNHEY and CDR2 is SVGAGI. V was cut by 0 bases and J by 2 bases, with 12 bases left in between. The CDR3 nucleotides read TGTGCCAGCAGTTACTCCAACCCAATCTACACAGATACGCAGTATTTT. It yields the protein CASSYSNPIYTDTQYF.

At least ten counts were recorded for this clonotype. The CDR3 protein is CASIRSPHEQYF. For the CDR3, the DNA is TGTGCCAGCATAAGGTCCCCACACGAGCAGTACTTC. This chain joins TRBV2 and TRBJ2-7, with D unclear. Germline-derived CDR1 and CDR2 are SNHLY and FYNNEI. The V end lost 7 bases, the J end lost 5 bases, and 12 bases lay between the germline ends. The length of the CDR3 is 12 residues.

This chain links TRBV5-6 with TRBJ2-2; possible D gene TRBD1, 6 bases. The CDR3 has 16 amino acids. V lost 9 bases and J lost 2, with 20 bases in between. Per the germline V gene, CDR1 is SGHDT and CDR2 is YYEEEE. The CDR3 DNA reads TGTGCCATCCGGAGCTTGGACAGACAAAACACCGGGGAGCTGTTTTTT. Its translation: CAIRSLDRQNTGELFF.

Ten or more counts support this clonotype. V is TRBV20-1 and J is TRBJ2-4, with TRBD1 as a possible D gene (5 bases). The CDR3 spans 11 residues. V was shortened by 6 bases and J by 6 bases, with 9 bases between the two germline ends. Germline lookup yields CDR1 DFQATT and CDR2 SNEGSKA (reference sequence). The CDR3 spells CSAPRGNIQYF. The CDR3 region has the DNA TGCAGTGCCCCAAGGGGAAACATTCAGTACTTC.

This clonotype was observed a handful of times. The gene calls are TRBV20-1 and TRBJ1-5; D not resolved. Per germline, CDR1 DFQATT and CDR2 SNEGSKA (reference sequence). This CDR3 has 14 residues. Trimming took off 1 base at V and 4 bases at J, with 11 bases between the two ends. The CDR3 region has the DNA TGCAGTGCTAGAGTCGGTCCGTCAAATCAGCCCCAGCATTTT. Protein product: CSARVGPSNQPQHF.

Worth noting for this clonotype: A much more abundant neighbour one base away suggests this may be a read error. The rearrangement joins TRBV20-1 to TRBJ2-1; 10 nucleotides agree with TRBD2. Germline V gene sequence: CDR1 DFQATT, CDR2 SNEGSKA (reference sequence). CDR3 size: 16 residues. CDR3: CSARDPASGSGNEKFF. In DNA, the CDR3 is TGCAGTGCTAGAGATCCGGCTAGCGGGAGTGGCAATGAGAAGTTCTTC.

This chain uses TRBV15 with TRBJ2-7; 9 bases fit TRBD2. Germline loops: CDR1 LNHNV, CDR2 YYDKDF (reference sequence). This CDR3 is built from 16 residues. Trimming took 3 bases from V and 1 from J; bases not matched to a gene: 7. The CDR3 sequence: CATSSDLAGWSYEQYF. The DNA of the CDR3 is TGTGCCACCAGCAGTGATCTAGCGGGATGGTCCTACGAGCAGTACTTC.

The V and J genes are TRBV20-1 and TRBJ2-5; no definite D call. This CDR3 comprises 11 residues. CDR1 and CDR2 (germline): DFQATT, SNEGSKA (reference sequence). V was shortened by 4 bases and J by 4 bases, with 7 bases between the two germline ends. CDR3 coding DNA: TGCAGTGCTATTTGGGGAGAGACCCAGTACTTC. Its translation: CSAIWGETQYF.

This clonotype was seen at least ten times. The chain carries TRBV19 and TRBJ2-2, with 7 nucleotides matching TRBD1. CDR1 and CDR2 from the germline V gene are LNHDA and SQIVND (reference sequence). V lost 0 bases and J lost 3; bases outside the gene matches: 7. The CDR3 length is 17 residues. CDR3 region: CASSIDPPGTDTGELFF. CDR3 nucleotides: TGTGCCAGTAGTATAGATCCCCCAGGGACAGACACCGGGGAGCTGTTTTTT.